The T cell receptor (beta chain) under discussion was sequenced for a study of cytomegalovirus exposure and HLA in healthy donors. General study points: Using the classifier, cytomegalovirus status was reportedly diagnosed with high specificity and sensitivity. In an earlier analysis, productive rearrangement rates for most beta V segments clustered near 87% or 30%. Clonal expansion, a later analysis showed, was greater in HLA-associated TCR beta chains than in equally common others.

In the PCR, 60 Vbeta and 13 Jbeta primers were used. Libraries were prepared by immunoSEQ multiplex PCR; TCRdb keeps only in-frame clonotypes and omits some of them. Its table records around 100,000 clones. As regards this clone: What it binds is unknown.

This CDR3 has 13 amino acids. Unmatched junction bases numbered 3, after V lost 2 bases and J lost 10 bases. Looked up from germline, CDR1 is LGHNA and CDR2 is YSLEER. This receptor was identified in a man between 50 and 59 years old in good health and CMV-seronegative. V is TRBV4-3 and J is TRBJ2-2; 8 positions agree with TRBD1. Sequencing was done on a sample of PBMCs. CDR3 sequence reads: CASSQLQGEELFF. In DNA, the CDR3 is TGCGCCAGCAGCCAATTACAGGGGGAGGAGCTGTTTTTT.